This T cell receptor (beta chain) was sequenced for a study of cytomegalovirus exposure and HLA in healthy donors. Study-level background: Early released data had tens of millions of unique TCRs, all coming from HLA-typed donors.

The PCR made use of 60 Vbeta and 13 Jbeta primers. Profiling relied on immunoSEQ multiplex PCR, and the TCRdb table lists in-frame clones only, not all of them. Among some 120,000 clones listed, 79% were seen once. Unmatched junction bases numbered 4, after V lost 5 bases and J lost 4 bases. Germline lookup yields CDR1 MNHEY and CDR2 SVGAGI. The CDR3 loop spans 15 amino acids. The chain recombines TRBV6-5 with TRBJ2-2; 10 bases map to TRBD2. Sample: PBMCs. The receptor was derived from a man in his thirties or forties in good health and CMV-seropositive. CDR3 in amino acids: CASSLASGSTGELFF. CDR3 nucleotide sequence: TGTGCCAGCAGTCTCGCTAGCGGGAGCACCGGGGAGCTGTTTTTT.